One and the same sample provided the 31 T cell receptor beta chains below, sequenced in a study of T cell responses to AZD1222 COVID-19 vaccine. This table comes from immunoSEQ multiplex PCR, and its TCRdb copy is limited to in-frame clones, with some not included. The sample records approximately 140,000 clones, roughly 91% being singletons. Sequences were derived from peripheral blood, sampled on day 0 of AZD1222 vaccination. These receptors were taken from an adult in good health.

This chain connects TRBV12-3 or TRBV12-4 to TRBJ1-1; D not certain. V lost 7 bases and J lost 1, with 7 bases in between. CDR3 length: 12 amino acids. The CDR3 protein is CASTRGNTEAFF. In DNA, the CDR3 is TGTGCCAGCACACGGGGGAACACTGAAGCTTTCTTT.

The gene calls are TRBV29-1 and TRBJ1-2; unclear D gene. V was cut by 0 bases and J by 8 bases, with 7 bases left in between. Germline V gives CDR1 SQVTM, CDR2 ANQGSEA. The CDR3 runs to 11 residues. The DNA of the CDR3 is TGCAGCGTTGAAGATGGAACGGGCTACACCTTC. It is translated as CSVEDGTGYTF.

This clone was picked up one time. The V call is TRBV18, the J call TRBJ2-5; D unresolved. This CDR3 spans 15 amino acids. The V gene's germline CDR1 is KGHSH and CDR2 LQKENI. Trimming stripped 2 bases from V and 3 bases from J, with 13 bases between. The CDR3 sequence is CASSPNPGREETQYF. DNA for the CDR3: TGTGCCAGCTCACCAAACCCCGGCCGCGAAGAGACCCAGTACTTC.

The chain combines TRBV6-5 with TRBJ1-2; D is undetermined. Between the trimmed V and J ends, which lost 4 bases and 4 bases, there was a span of 10 bases. Looked up from germline, CDR1 is MNHEY and CDR2 is SVGAGI. The CDR3 is 13 amino acids. CDR3 bases: TGTGCCAGCAGTTCAGGCAGGATCTATGGCTACACCTTC. Its translation is CASSSGRIYGYTF.

The chain is built from TRBV19 and TRBJ1-5, with D unclear. Trimming stripped 6 bases from V and 3 bases from J, with 15 bases between. Germline values: CDR1 LNHDA, CDR2 SQIVND (reference sequence). This CDR3 spans 15 amino acids. CDR3 bases: TGTGCCAGTAGCCCAGGACTCTTAACCAATCAGCCCCAGCATTTT. Translation gives CASSPGLLTNQPQHF.

J is TRBJ1-2 and V is TRBV25-1, with 7 bases identical to TRBD1. The J segment lost 4 bases and the V segment lost 5 bases, leaving 13 bases of the junction unmatched. The CDR3 loop spans 16 amino acids. Germline assignment: CDR1 MGHDK and CDR2 SYGVNS. The CDR3 region has the DNA TGTGCCAGCAGTCACTCCGGGACAGCCGTGATCTATGGCTACACCTTC. This encodes CASSHSGTAVIYGYTF.

This clone has a single count. The CDR3: CASSPEASGYNEQFF. In DNA form, the CDR3 reads TGTGCCAGCAGCCCCGAGGCTAGCGGTTACAATGAGCAGTTCTTC. The chain employs TRBV3-1 (or the pseudogene TRBV3-2) and TRBJ2-1; 7 bases fit TRBD2. With 4 bases clipped from V and 4 bases from J, the junction kept 7 bases outside the gene matches. There are 15 residues in the CDR3. CDR1 LGHDT and CDR2 YNNKEL come from the germline V gene (reference sequence).

The rearrangement uses TRBV19 and TRBJ2-5; no clear D gene. The CDR3 has 16 residues. Germline CDR1 LNHDA, CDR2 SQIVND (reference sequence). V lost 1 base, J lost 1 base, and 13 bases lay in between. CDR3 nucleotides: TGTGCCAGTAGTATAGCCGGCCTCAGCACCCAAGAGACCCAGTACTTC. It translates to CASSIAGLSTQETQYF.

This clone was counted once. The chain couples TRBV6-5 to TRBJ1-2, with D possibly being TRBD1 (6 bases). CDR3 size: 13 residues. Trimming cost V 6 bases and J 7 bases, with 15 bases left between them. CDR1 is MNHEY and CDR2 is SVGAGI in the germline V gene. The DNA for the CDR3 is TGTGCCAGCAGAGCCGACAGGAGTAGTGGCTACACCTTC. Its protein product is CASRADRSSGYTF.

This CDR3 is CASSKTSGSPYF. For the CDR3, the DNA is TGTGCCAGCAGCAAGACTAGCGGGAGTCCGTATTTT. The chain is built from TRBV7-9 and TRBJ2-3, with TRBD2 matching 12 bases. This CDR3 spans 12 amino acids. Trimming took 5 bases from V and 14 from J; bases not matched to a gene: 5. Germline loops: CDR1 SEHNR, CDR2 FQNEAQ (reference sequence). Filled out from reference TRBV7-9 and TRBJ2-3, the complete variable domain reads DTGVSQNPRHKITKRGQNVTFRCDPISEHNRLYWYRQTLGQGPEFLTYFQNEAQLEKSRLLSDRFSAERPKGSFSTLEIQRTEQGDSAMYLCASSKTSGSPYFGPGTRLTVL.

This clone was found once. The J gene is TRBJ2-7, the V gene TRBV7-9, with TRBD1 identical over 8 bases. The CDR3 loop spans 15 amino acids. Germline V CDR1 and CDR2: SEHNR, FQNEAQ (reference sequence). V dropped 4 bases and J dropped 3; count of bases not matched to a gene: 8. CDR3 sequence: CASSSQGASIYEQYF. DNA for the CDR3: TGTGCCAGCAGCTCCCAGGGGGCATCAATCTACGAGCAGTACTTC.

The chain carries TRBV13 and TRBJ1-2, with D unclear. The CDR3 loop spans 16 amino acids. Per the germline V gene, CDR1 is PRHDT and CDR2 is FYEKMQ (reference sequence). Between the trimmed V and J ends, which lost 1 base and 5 bases, there was a span of 17 bases. The CDR3 nucleotides are TGTGCCAGCAGCTTAGCGTACGAAGGTTTAGGGTATGGCTACACCTTC. Protein: CASSLAYEGLGYGYTF.

This clone was picked up a small number of times. CDR3 bases: TGCGCTTTCAGGGAGGGGGCAGGGCAGTACTTC. This gives the protein CAFREGAGQYF. The chain carries TRBV5-1 and TRBJ2-4; tentatively, D is TRBD1 or TRBD2 (7 bases each). CDR3 length: 11 residues. Germline lookup yields CDR1 SGHRS and CDR2 YFSETQ. The full variable domain, in which reference TRBV5-1 and TRBJ2-4 provide the parts outside the CDR3, is KAGVTQTPRYLIKTRGQQVTLSCSPISGHRSVSWYQQTPGQGLQFLFEYFSETQRNKGNFPGRFSGRQFSNSRSEMNVSTLELGDSALYLCAFREGAGQYFGAGTRLSVL.

The rearrangement links TRBV6-5 to TRBJ2-7, with D possibly being TRBD1 or TRBD2 (5 bases each). Germline CDR1 is MNHEY and CDR2 is SVGAGI. CDR3 size: 13 residues. Trimming took 8 bases from V and 6 from J, leaving 17 bases between them. CDR3 sequence reads: CASQPGQGREQYF. Here the CDR3 DNA reads TGTGCCAGCCAACCGGGGCAGGGTCGCGAGCAGTACTTC.

This rearrangement joins TRBV6-1 to TRBJ2-7; D is unresolved. This CDR3 is 14 amino acids long. V dropped 3 bases and J dropped 3 bases, with 12 bases sitting between them. Germline-derived CDR1 and CDR2 are MNHNS and SASEGT. For the CDR3, the DNA is TGTGCCAGCAGTGACATGAAGAACTACTACGAGCAGTACTTC. It yields the protein CASSDMKNYYEQYF.

V gene TRBV3-1 (or the pseudogene TRBV3-2) combines with J gene TRBJ1-6; D ambiguous. V was clipped by 5 bases and J by 7 bases, with 6 bases between them. There are 12 residues in the CDR3. Germline CDR1 is LGHDT and CDR2 is YNNKEL (reference sequence). CDR3 loop: CASSWENSPLHF. For the CDR3, the DNA is TGTGCCAGCAGCTGGGAAAATTCACCCCTCCACTTT.

The count of this clone is one. The chain joins TRBV5-1 to TRBJ2-5; D might be TRBD1 (6 bases). CDR1 SGHRS and CDR2 YFSETQ come from the germline V gene. Trimming cost V 5 bases and J 2 bases, with 13 bases left between them. The CDR3 spans 14 residues. The CDR3 protein is CASSRQGSQETQYF. The CDR3 region has the DNA TGCGCCAGCAGTCGCCAGGGGAGTCAAGAGACCCAGTACTTC.

The V call is TRBV6-5, the J call TRBJ2-5, with 7 bases aligning to TRBD2. From germline, CDR1 is MNHEY and CDR2 SVGAGI. V shed 3 bases and J 2 bases; nucleotides not matched to a gene: 6. The CDR3 covers 15 residues. In DNA, the CDR3 is TGTGCCAGCAGTTATTCGGGGGGTCTTCAAGAGACCCAGTACTTC. It translates to CASSYSGGLQETQYF.

This chain uses TRBV6-5 with TRBJ1-1; D unresolved. The CDR3 runs 14 residues. Looked up from germline, CDR1 is MNHEY and CDR2 is SVGAGI. V gave up 6 bases and J gave up 3 bases, with 14 bases separating them. Written as DNA, the CDR3 is TGTGCCAGCAGGGGCCTGATGGGTTACACTGAAGCTTTCTTT. The encoded protein is CASRGLMGYTEAFF.

The CDR3: CATGPGDTGELFF. The CDR3 coding sequence is TGTGCCACCGGGCCGGGGGACACCGGGGAGCTGTTTTTT. This chain links TRBV24-1 with TRBJ2-2; D possibly corresponds to TRBD2 (6 bases). The CDR3 contains 13 residues. V lost 9 bases and J lost 3, with 10 bases in between. The germline V gene has CDR1 KGHDR and CDR2 SFDVKD.

This chain links TRBV12-5 with TRBJ2-5; D is unclear. V lost 1 base and J lost 0, with 9 bases in between. This CDR3 spans 15 amino acids. Germline-derived CDR1 and CDR2 are LGHNT and FRNRAP. The CDR3: CASGLGDWYQETQYF. The DNA of the CDR3 is TGTGCTAGTGGTTTGGGGGATTGGTACCAAGAGACCCAGTACTTC.

The gene calls are TRBV6-5 and TRBJ1-1; 12 bases map to TRBD1. This CDR3 contains 13 residues. The germline gives CDR1 MNHEY, CDR2 SVGAGI. V shed 10 bases, J shed 10 bases, and the junction held 10 bases outside the gene matches. DNA for the CDR3: TGTGCCACCACGGCCGGGACAGGGGGCGCAGCTTTCTTT. Translation gives CATTAGTGGAAFF.

J is TRBJ2-7 and V is TRBV5-1; 7 bases line up with TRBD1. After removal of 5 bases from V and 1 base from J, the junction contained 6 bases not matched to a gene. Germline V lookup: CDR1 SGHRS, CDR2 YFSETQ. The CDR3 is made up of 14 amino acids. CDR3 DNA sequence: TGCGCCAGCAGTCCACAGGGGCCTTCCTACGAGCAGTACTTC. Translation gives CASSPQGPSYEQYF. The variable domain in full, completed from reference TRBV5-1 and TRBJ2-7, reads KAGVTQTPRYLIKTRGQQVTLSCSPISGHRSVSWYQQTPGQGLQFLFEYFSETQRNKGNFPGRFSGRQFSNSRSEMNVSTLELGDSALYLCASSPQGPSYEQYFGPGTRLTVT.

The J gene is TRBJ2-3, the V gene TRBV2; TRBD2 agrees at 11 bases. CDR3 length: 15 amino acids. V shed 6 bases, J shed 2 bases, and the junction held 4 bases outside the gene matches. The germline gives CDR1 SNHLY, CDR2 FYNNEI. The CDR3 DNA follows: TGTGCCAGCAGGGTAGCGGGGGGGTCCACAGATACGCAGTATTTT. Its translation: CASRVAGGSTDTQYF.

The chain employs TRBV25-1 and TRBJ2-5; D unclear. The V end was cut by 7 bases, the J end by 0 bases, with 9 bases between. Germline V lookup: CDR1 MGHDK, CDR2 SYGVNS. The CDR3 covers 13 residues. The CDR3 loop is CASTRGNQETQYF. The CDR3 DNA is TGTGCCAGCACCCGTGGGAACCAAGAGACCCAGTACTTC.

The chain has TRBV18 and TRBJ2-6, with TRBD1 matching 10 bases. The length of the CDR3 is 19 residues. The V segment lost 3 bases and the J segment 3 bases; nucleotides outside the gene matches: 11. CDR1 is KGHSH, CDR2 LQKENI, per germline. Here the CDR3 reads CASSPLLGQGYGGANVLTF. The CDR3, as DNA: TGTGCCAGCTCACCTCTCCTGGGACAGGGGTATGGTGGGGCCAACGTCCTGACTTTC.

The V and J genes are TRBV29-1 and TRBJ1-5; D is unclear. Per the germline V gene, CDR1 is SQVTM and CDR2 is ANQGSEA. The CDR3 consists of 16 residues. The V end lost 0 bases, the J end lost 0 bases, and 12 bases lay between the germline ends. The CDR3 DNA sequence: TGCAGCGTTGAAGATCCCTCGGACTATAGCAATCAGCCCCAGCATTTT. This encodes CSVEDPSDYSNQPQHF. The full variable domain, in which reference TRBV29-1 and TRBJ1-5 provide the parts outside the CDR3, is SAVISQKPSRDICQRGTSLTIQCQVDSQVTMMFWYRQQPGQSLTLIATANQGSEATYESGFVIDKFPISRPNLTFSTLTVSNMSPEDSSIYLCSVEDPSDYSNQPQHFGDGTRLSIL.

This clone was seen just once. The rearrangement links TRBV29-1 to TRBJ1-1; no reliable D call. CDR1 is SQVTM, CDR2 ANQGSEA, per germline. V gave up 7 bases and J gave up 0 bases, with 12 bases separating them. The CDR3 is 13 amino acids. CDR3 bases: TGCAGCGGGAGCGGCACTTTGAACACTGAAGCTTTCTTT. Amino acids: CSGSGTLNTEAFF.

The V call is TRBV2, the J call TRBJ1-4; D gene uncertain. Trimming stripped 6 bases from V and 2 bases from J, with 16 bases between. This CDR3 spans 16 amino acids. Germline CDR1 SNHLY, CDR2 FYNNEI. The CDR3 nucleotides read TGTGCCAGCAGCTTAGGACGGACCAGGACTAATGAAAAACTGTTTTTT. As protein: CASSLGRTRTNEKLFF.

The chain recombines TRBV10-1 with TRBJ2-1; D might be TRBD1 (6 bases). The V gene lost 6 bases and the J gene lost 8 bases, with 14 bases spanning the gap. The CDR3 consists of 13 residues. Germline V gives CDR1 WNHNN, CDR2 SYGVQD (reference sequence). CDR3: CASSFNSGDEQFF. CDR3 coding DNA: TGCGCCAGCAGCTTTAACTCAGGGGATGAGCAGTTCTTC.

In this sample, this clone turned up once. This chain joins TRBV5-1 and TRBJ2-1, with no clear D. The CDR3 is 15 amino acids. Germline CDR1 and CDR2: SGHRS and YFSETQ. V was cut by 4 bases and J by 4 bases, with 15 bases left in between. This chain's CDR3 is CASSIGGVKYNEQFF. The CDR3 DNA reads TGCGCCAGCAGCATTGGCGGAGTAAAATACAATGAGCAGTTCTTC. Full variable domain (rest looked up from reference TRBV5-1 and TRBJ2-1): KAGVTQTPRYLIKTRGQQVTLSCSPISGHRSVSWYQQTPGQGLQFLFEYFSETQRNKGNFPGRFSGRQFSNSRSEMNVSTLELGDSALYLCASSIGGVKYNEQFFGPGTRLTVL.